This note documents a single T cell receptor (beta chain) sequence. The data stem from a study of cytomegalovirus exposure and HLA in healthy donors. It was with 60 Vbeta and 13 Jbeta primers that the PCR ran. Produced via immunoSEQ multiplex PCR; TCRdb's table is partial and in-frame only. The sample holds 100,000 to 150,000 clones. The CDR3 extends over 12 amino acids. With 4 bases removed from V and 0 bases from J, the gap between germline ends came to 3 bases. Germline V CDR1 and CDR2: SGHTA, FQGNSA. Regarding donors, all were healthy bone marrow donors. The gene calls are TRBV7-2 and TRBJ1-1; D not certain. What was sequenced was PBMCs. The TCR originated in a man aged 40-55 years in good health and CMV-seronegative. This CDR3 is CASSSVNTEAFF. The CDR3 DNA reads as TGTGCCAGCAGCTCCGTGAACACTGAAGCTTTCTTT.